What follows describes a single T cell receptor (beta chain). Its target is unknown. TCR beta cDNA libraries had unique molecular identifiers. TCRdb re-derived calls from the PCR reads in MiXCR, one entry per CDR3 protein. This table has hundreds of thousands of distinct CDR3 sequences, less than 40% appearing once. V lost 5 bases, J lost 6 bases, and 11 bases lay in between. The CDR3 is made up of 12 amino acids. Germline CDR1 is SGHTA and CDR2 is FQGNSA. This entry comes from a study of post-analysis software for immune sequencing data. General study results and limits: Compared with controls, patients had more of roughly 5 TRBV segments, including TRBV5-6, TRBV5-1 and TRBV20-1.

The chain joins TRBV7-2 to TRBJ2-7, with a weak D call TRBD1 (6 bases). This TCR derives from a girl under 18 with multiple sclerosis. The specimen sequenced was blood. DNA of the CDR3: TGTGCCAGCAGCACCACAGGGTTCGAGCAGTACTTC. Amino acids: CASSTTGFEQYF.